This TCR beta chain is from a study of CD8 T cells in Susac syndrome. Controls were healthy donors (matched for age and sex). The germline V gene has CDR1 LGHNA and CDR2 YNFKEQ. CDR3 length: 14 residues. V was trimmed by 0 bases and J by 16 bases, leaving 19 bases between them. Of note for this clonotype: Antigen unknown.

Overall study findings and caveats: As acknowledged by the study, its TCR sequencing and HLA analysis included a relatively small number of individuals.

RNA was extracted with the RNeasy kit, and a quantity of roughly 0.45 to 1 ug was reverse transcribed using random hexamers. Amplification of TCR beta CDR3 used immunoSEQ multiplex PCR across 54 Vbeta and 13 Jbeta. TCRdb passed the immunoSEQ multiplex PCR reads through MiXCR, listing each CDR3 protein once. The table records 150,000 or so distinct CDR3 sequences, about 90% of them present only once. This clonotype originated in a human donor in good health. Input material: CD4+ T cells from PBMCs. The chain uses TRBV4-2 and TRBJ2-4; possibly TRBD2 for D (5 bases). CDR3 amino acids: CASSQDGRAMINYF. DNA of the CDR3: TGTGCCAGCAGCCAAGATGGGCGGGCCATGATAAACTACTTC.